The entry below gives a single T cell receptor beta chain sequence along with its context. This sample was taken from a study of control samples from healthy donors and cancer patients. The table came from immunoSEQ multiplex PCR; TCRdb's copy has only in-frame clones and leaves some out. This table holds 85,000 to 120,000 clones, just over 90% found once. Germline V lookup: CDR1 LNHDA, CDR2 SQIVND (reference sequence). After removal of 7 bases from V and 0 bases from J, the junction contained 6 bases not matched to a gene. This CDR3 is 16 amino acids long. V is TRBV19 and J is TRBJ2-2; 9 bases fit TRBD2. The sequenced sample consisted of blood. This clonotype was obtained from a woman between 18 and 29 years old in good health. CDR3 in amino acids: CASNRLAGPNTGELFF. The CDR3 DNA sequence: TGTGCCAGTAACCGGCTAGCGGGACCGAACACCGGGGAGCTGTTTTTT.